These 10 T cell receptor beta chains were all obtained from the same sample, sequenced in a study of identical twins. TCRdb processed the 5' RACE reads anew with MiXCR; each CDR3 protein has one entry. This repertoire shows some 570,000 distinct CDR3 sequences, about 20% found once; its top ten account for approximately 0.49%. These records were also assigned to another study, of yellow fever vaccine responses in identical twins.

What was sequenced was CD4+ T cells sorted from blood. All receptors derive from a woman younger than 30 in good health.

Of note for this clonotype: The junction departs from the called germline gene at one end, perhaps through a read error. The chain uses TRBV9 and TRBJ1-1, with D maybe TRBD1 (5 bases). The CDR3 consists of 14 residues. Germline values: CDR1 SGDLS, CDR2 YYNGEE. CDR3 in amino acids: CASSVAGGNIEAFF. CDR3 DNA: TGTGCCAGCAGCGTAGCCGGGGGGAACATTGAAGCTTTCTTT.

The chain carries TRBV7-2 and TRBJ2-7; 8 nucleotides agree with TRBD1. CDR3 length equals 15 residues. Germline V gives CDR1 SGHTA, CDR2 FQGNSA. J gave up 2 bases and V 8 bases, and 11 bases lay outside the gene matches. The CDR3: CASCSGQGGPYEQYF. The CDR3 coding sequence is TGTGCCAGCTGCTCAGGACAGGGAGGTCCCTACGAGCAGTACTTC.

In its sample, this clonotype was seen a few times. J is TRBJ2-3 and V is TRBV7-9; 12 nucleotides line up with TRBD2. From germline, CDR1 is SEHNR and CDR2 FQNEAQ (reference sequence). V lost 2 bases, J lost 6 bases, and 6 bases stayed unmatched. CDR3 size: 16 residues. The CDR3 here is CASSLYLAGGPDTQYF. The CDR3, as DNA: TGTGCCAGCAGCTTATACCTAGCGGGAGGGCCGGATACGCAGTATTTT.

The chain joins TRBV12-3 or TRBV12-4 to TRBJ2-7; D tentatively reads TRBD1 or TRBD2 (5 bases each). The CDR3 is made up of 14 amino acids. Trimming removed 7 bases from V and 5 bases from J, with 18 bases in between. Here the CDR3 DNA reads TGTGCCAGCACGAGGGAAAAGAGGGGCCACGAGCAGTACTTC. This codes for CASTREKRGHEQYF.

The rearrangement links TRBV6-5 to TRBJ2-3; maybe TRBD2 (5 bases). CDR3 length: 16 residues. Deletions cut 1 base from V and 4 bases from J, with 15 bases between. Germline V gene data show CDR1 as MNHEY and CDR2 as SVGAGI. CDR3 DNA: TGTGCCAGCAGTTACTGGCTAGCTTATAGCTCAGATACGCAGTATTTT. It codes for CASSYWLAYSSDTQYF.

This clonotype was seen more than once but under ten times. The gene calls are TRBV4-1 and TRBJ2-3, with 7 bases that match TRBD2. Per germline, CDR1 MGHRA and CDR2 YSYEKL. Trimming removed 0 bases from V and 6 bases from J; junction bases left unmatched: 6. The CDR3 spans 15 residues. CDR3 nucleotides: TGCGCCAGCAGCCAAGATTGGAAAGCGGGGGATACGCAGTATTTT. It codes for CASSQDWKAGDTQYF.

This rearrangement joins TRBV13 to TRBJ2-2; 8 nucleotides line up with TRBD1. The CDR3 sequence is 16 residues long. The ends lost 6 bases at V and 1 base at J; junction bases unmatched: 7. Germline lookup yields CDR1 PRHDT and CDR2 FYEKMQ (reference sequence). The CDR3 bases are TGTGCCAGCAGTCCGACAGGGGTCCTGAACACCGGGGAGCTGTTTTTT. Translation gives CASSPTGVLNTGELFF.

The genes are TRBV27 and TRBJ2-1; 9 bases match TRBD1. Per germline, CDR1 MNHEY and CDR2 SMNVEV (reference sequence). This CDR3 comprises 14 residues. V lost 7 bases, J lost 4 bases, and 5 bases stayed unmatched. Here the CDR3 DNA reads TGTGCCAGCACTTCGGGACAGGGTTACAATGAGCAGTTCTTC. Translating it yields CASTSGQGYNEQFF.

This clonotype came up a few times. This chain uses TRBV5-1 with TRBJ2-3; D gene unclear. CDR1 is SGHRS and CDR2 is YFSETQ in the germline V gene. The CDR3 has 16 amino acids. Trimming took 1 base from V and 1 from J, leaving 13 bases between them. The CDR3 DNA reads TGCGCCAGCAGCTTGTCGCAGATGTTTGGCACAGATACGCAGTATTTT. This sequence encodes CASSLSQMFGTDTQYF.

This clonotype was seen more than once but under ten times. This chain uses TRBV12-3 or TRBV12-4 with TRBJ2-5; D gene ambiguous. V was cut by 5 bases and J by 5 bases, with 6 bases left in between. The CDR3 has 11 residues. CDR3: CASSTTETQYF. The CDR3 DNA follows: TGTGCCAGCAGTACCACGGAGACCCAGTACTTC.